Listed below are T cell receptor beta chains from one sample, sequenced in a study of blood T cell repertoires in COVID-19. The table came from immunoSEQ multiplex PCR; TCRdb's copy has only in-frame clones and leaves some out. The profile shows some 240,000 clones, roughly 85% of them singletons. The sequencing input was PBMCs or T cells enriched from blood (not recorded which). Source of these receptors: a woman between 45 and 65 years old who had been exposed to COVID-19. The CDR3 runs from the conserved cysteine through the conserved F or W. Each record gives: J gene, clone size, V gene, CDR3 length, D gene, CDR3 protein, CDR3 DNA. A D gene is named only where the DNA matches it firmly. Clone size is not always given. Where it is, it says once, few, many or a class for expanded clones.

>TRBJ1-1|NA|TRBV5-1|14|TRBD1
CASSQGQRNTEAFF
TGCGCCAGCAGCCAGGGACAGAGAAACACTGAAGCTTTCTTT
>TRBJ1-1|NA|TRBV28|16|NA
CASTSKGGGYLTLAFF
TGTGCCAGCACCTCAAAGGGGGGAGGGTACTTAACGTTGGCTTTCTTT
>TRBJ1-2|NA|TRBV27|15|NA
CASSFSLGLNAGYTF
TGTGCCAGCAGTTTCTCGTTGGGCCTCAACGCAGGCTACACCTTC
>TRBJ2-1|NA|TRBV4-2|15|TRBD2
CASSPRTSGSHEQFF
TGTGCCAGCAGCCCCCGGACTAGCGGGTCCCATGAGCAGTTCTTC
>TRBJ2-1|NA|TRBV15|15|TRBD2
CATSEPGLARNEQFF
TGTGCCACCAGCGAGCCGGGACTAGCGAGGAATGAGCAGTTCTTC
>TRBJ1-2|NA|TRBV29-1|13|NA
CSVEDRGSYGYTF
TGCAGCGTTGAAGATCGGGGGTCCTATGGCTACACCTTC
>TRBJ1-2|NA|TRBV15|15|NA
CATSRTANGNYGYTF
TGTGCCACCAGCAGAACAGCTAACGGAAACTATGGCTACACCTTC
>TRBJ1-2|NA|TRBV29-1|14|NA
CSVAPLGGIYGYTF
TGCAGCGTTGCACCCCTGGGAGGGATCTATGGCTACACCTTC
>TRBJ1-2|NA|TRBV30|14|TRBD1
CAWSGRQGADGYTF
TGTGCCTGGAGTGGAAGACAGGGGGCGGATGGCTACACCTTC
>TRBJ2-3|NA|TRBV6-5|14|NA
CASSYSLAGDTQYF
TGTGCCAGCAGTTACTCTCTAGCTGGAGATACGCAGTATTTT
>TRBJ2-5|NA|TRBV18|15|TRBD1
CASSPQGAAQETQYF
TGTGCCAGCTCACCTCAGGGGGCGGCACAAGAGACCCAGTACTTC
>TRBJ1-1|NA|TRBV7-2|15|TRBD1
CASSLGMIQGARAFF
TGTGCCAGCAGCTTGGGGATGATACAGGGGGCGCGAGCTTTCTTT
>TRBJ2-5|NA|TRBV5-4|14|NA
CASSLVGVQETQYF
TGTGCCAGCAGCTTGGTAGGGGTCCAAGAGACCCAGTACTTC
>TRBJ2-1|NA|TRBV5-7|13|TRBD2
CASSLGGYNEQFF
TGTGCCAGCAGCCTCGGGGGGTACAATGAGCAGTTCTTC
>TRBJ2-2|NA|TRBV19|14|NA
CASWRRGKPGELFF
TGTGCCAGTTGGCGGAGGGGAAAACCCGGGGAGCTGTTTTTT
>TRBJ2-1|few|TRBV4-3|13|NA
CASSPPNSDEQFF
TGCGCCAGCAGCCCCCCCAACTCGGATGAGCAGTTCTTC
>TRBJ2-6|few|TRBV5-6|15|NA
CASSFQRSGANVLTF
TGTGCCAGCAGCTTCCAGAGGTCTGGGGCCAACGTCCTGACTTTC
>TRBJ2-1|NA|TRBV2|15|TRBD1
CANQQDRGLRNEQFF
TGTGCCAACCAACAGGACAGGGGATTGAGGAATGAGCAGTTCTTC
>TRBJ1-6|NA|TRBV6-6|15|NA
CASSTGNAYNSPLHF
TGTGCCAGCAGTACGGGGAACGCCTATAATTCACCCCTCCACTTT
>TRBJ1-4|NA|TRBV15|15|NA
CATSRTGGQGEKLFF
TGTGCCACCAGCCGTACGGGAGGGCAAGGTGAAAAACTGTTTTTT
>TRBJ1-2|few|TRBV19|15|NA
CASSPRQDRGYGYTF
TGTGCCAGTAGTCCACGACAGGATCGGGGCTATGGCTACACCTTC
>TRBJ1-1|NA|TRBV7-8|14|NA
CASSLGAANTEAFF
TGTGCCAGCAGCTTAGGGGCAGCGAACACTGAAGCTTTCTTT
>TRBJ1-2|NA|TRBV3-1/TRBV3-2|15|NA
CASSPRMIPGYGYTF
TGTGCCAGCAGCCCCCGGATGATACCAGGCTATGGCTACACCTTC
>TRBJ1-1|NA|TRBV18|13|NA
CASSLGRGTEAFF
TGTGCCAGCTCCCTGGGCAGGGGCACTGAAGCTTTCTTT
>TRBJ2-1|many|TRBV2|15|TRBD2
CASSPLAGGPYEQFF
TGTGCCAGCAGTCCACTGGCGGGGGGGCCCTATGAGCAGTTCTTC
>TRBJ1-2|NA|TRBV18|16|NA
CASSYLERGLNYGYTF
TGTGCCAGCTCGTACCTGGAAAGGGGCCTTAACTATGGCTACACCTTC
>TRBJ1-2|many|TRBV19|16|TRBD1
CASSPGQGAHLSGYTF
TGTGCCAGTAGTCCGGGACAGGGGGCTCATTTGAGTGGCTACACCTTC
>TRBJ2-7|NA|TRBV6-1|13|NA
CASSERLAYEQYF
TGTGCCAGCAGTGAAAGACTGGCCTACGAGCAGTACTTC